Listed here are 8 T cell receptor beta chains from one sample, sequenced in a study of T cell responses to AZD1222 COVID-19 vaccine. TCRdb keeps only in-frame clones here, not all; method: immunoSEQ multiplex PCR. Altogether over 100,000 clones are present, around nine tenths being singletons, with the ten largest covering roughly 12%. Sequenced material: peripheral blood, taken on day 0 of AZD1222 vaccination. Receptor source: an adult in good health.

This chain links TRBV18 with TRBJ2-7; TRBD1 aligns across 8 bases. The ends lost 2 bases at V and 4 bases at J; junction bases unmatched: 4. The germline V gene encodes CDR1 KGHSH and CDR2 LQKENI. The CDR3 consists of 14 residues. CDR3 protein: CASSPATGEYEQYF. CDR3 DNA: TGTGCCAGCTCACCAGCGACAGGGGAGTACGAGCAGTACTTC.

The V call is TRBV15, the J call TRBJ2-7; D call uncertain. Trimming pared 1 base from V and 1 base from J, leaving 8 bases between. The CDR3 is 14 amino acids. CDR1 and CDR2 (germline): LNHNV, YYDKDF (reference sequence). In DNA, the CDR3 is TGTGCCACCAGCAGAGTTGTGCAGTCCTACGAGCAGTACTTC. This sequence encodes CATSRVVQSYEQYF. Full variable domain (remainder filled in from reference TRBV15 and TRBJ2-7): DAMVIQNPRYQVTQFGKPVTLSCSQTLNHNVMYWYQQKSSQAPKLLFHYYDKDFNNEADTPDNFQSRRPNTSFCFLDIRSPGLGDTAMYLCATSRVVQSYEQYFGPGTRLTVT.

The V gene is TRBV28, the J gene TRBJ2-1, with 10 positions matching TRBD1. This CDR3 has 14 residues. Germline CDR1 and CDR2: MDHEN and SYDVKM. V shed 6 bases and J 7 bases; nucleotides not matched to a gene: 6. The CDR3 spells CASRPGQGHNEQFF. For the CDR3, the DNA is TGTGCCAGCAGACCGGGACAGGGGCATAATGAGCAGTTCTTC.

The genes are TRBV10-3 and TRBJ2-4, with 11 bases identical to TRBD2. This CDR3 has 13 amino acids. Losses at the gene ends were 10 bases for V and 7 bases for J; bases not matched to a gene: 6. Per the germline V gene, CDR1 is ENHRY and CDR2 is SYGVKD. The CDR3 DNA is TGTGCCACGGGACTAGCGGAGACCAACATTCAGTACTTC. It is translated as CATGLAETNIQYF.

DNA for the CDR3: TGTGCCAGCAGCTCCCGGGCCAACGGGGCTGAAGCTTTCTTT. This encodes CASSSRANGAEAFF. The rearrangement joins TRBV7-2 to TRBJ1-1; D remains ambiguous. The germline V gene encodes CDR1 SGHTA and CDR2 FQGNSA. The V and J ends lost 4 bases and 6 bases respectively, with 15 bases between them. The CDR3 sequence is 14 residues long.

CDR3 bases: TGCGCCAGCAGCTTGGAACGGGTTGGGGAAAAACTGTTTTTT. Residues: CASSLERVGEKLFF. V usage is TRBV5-1 and J usage is TRBJ1-4; D remains unclear. Deletions cut 0 bases from V and 8 bases from J, with 11 bases between. CDR1 SGHRS and CDR2 YFSETQ come from the germline V gene. This CDR3 is built from 14 residues.

The genes are TRBV4-1 and TRBJ1-2, with no clear D. With 1 base removed from V and 0 bases from J, the gap between germline ends came to 12 bases. This CDR3 contains 16 residues. In germline, CDR1 is MGHRA, CDR2 YSYEKL. The CDR3 sequence: CASSQGGGGTNYGYTF. DNA of the CDR3: TGCGCCAGCAGCCAAGGTGGCGGCGGCACTAACTATGGCTACACCTTC.

J is TRBJ2-7 and V is TRBV5-1; 12 bases are a match to TRBD2. Germline CDR1 and CDR2: SGHRS and YFSETQ. The CDR3 is 15 amino acids. J was trimmed by 6 bases and V by 2 bases; bases with no gene match: 6. The CDR3 sequence: CASSLRLAGEGEQYF. CDR3 DNA: TGCGCCAGCAGCTTAAGACTAGCGGGAGAGGGCGAGCAGTACTTC.